The T cell receptor (beta chain) described here comes from a study of human CD8 memory T cell subsets. Whole-study findings and limits: Stem-like memory T cell repertoires barely overlapped those of precursor exhausted T cells.

CDR3 size: 15 residues. Germline lookup yields CDR1 SGHKS and CDR2 YYEKEE (reference sequence). UMI-labeled 5' RACE produced the TCR beta libraries. TCRdb re-called the 5' RACE reads, yielding one record per CDR3 amino acid sequence without DNA. Its listing shows more than 10,000 distinct CDR3 sequences. Worth noting for this clonotype: Its antigen is not identified.

This sequence originates from a human donor in good health. The sample taken for sequencing was CD8+ T cells from PBMCs. The V and J genes are TRBV5-5 and TRBJ2-7; TCRdb indicates TRBD1, and absent DNA this call remains unverified. CDR3 sequence reads: CASSPPTGGPYEQYF.